This T cell receptor (beta chain) was captured by sequencing in a study of T cells in Graves' hyperthyroidism and ophthalmopathy. Active moderate-to-severe ophthalmopathy, Clinical Activity Score at least 3, NOSPECS at least 4, under 3 months' duration. RNA transcripts were the template for amplifying TCR beta CDR3 regions. A set of HTBI primers served as the primers for a first-round RT-PCR of the TCR CDR3. MiXCR was run by TCRdb on the multiplex PCR reads, yielding one entry per CDR3 protein. The sample has over 250,000 distinct CDR3 sequences; approximately 20% are singletons. Germline CDR1 reads MNHNS; CDR2 reads SASEGT. V lost 5 bases, J lost 3 bases, and 8 bases stayed unmatched. The CDR3 totals 15 residues. This clonotype came up many times.

The chain uses TRBV6-1 and TRBJ2-3; TRBD2 agrees at 7 bases. Input material: blood. The TCR originated in a man aged 25-40 years with Graves' ophthalmopathy. For the CDR3, the DNA is TGTGCCAGCAGTCATCAGGGTAGCGGGACAGATACGCAGTATTTT. It translates to CASSHQGSGTDTQYF.